This T cell receptor beta chain was sequenced in a study of blood T cell repertoires in COVID-19. About the research overall: The study drew acute and convalescent COVID-19 samples from the United States, Italy and Spain. T cells, B-cell-depleted T cells, or PBMCs supplied cDNA or gDNA.

In the original processing: Amplifying reference gene primers gave estimates of nucleated cell counts. The repertoire was sequenced with immunoSEQ multiplex PCR; TCRdb's copy has only in-frame clones and lacks some. That table is the source of V, J and clone size, and D and trimming were worked out from the DNA. The sample has hundreds of thousands of clones, around 87% seen once. The CDR3 has 15 residues. CDR1 and CDR2 from the germline V gene are MNHEY and SMNVEV (reference sequence). The J segment lost 2 bases and the V segment lost 5 bases, leaving 4 bases of the junction unmatched. This chain links TRBV27 with TRBJ2-1; 9 nucleotides agree with TRBD2. The sample taken for sequencing was peripheral blood. This TCR was sampled from a woman aged 40 to 50 who had recovered from COVID-19. This CDR3 is CASSILAGAYNEQFF. DNA of the CDR3: TGTGCCAGCAGTATCTTAGCGGGGGCCTACAATGAGCAGTTCTTC.